What follows are 8 T cell receptor beta chains derived from one specimen sequenced in a study of shared clonotypes between healthy human individuals. Assay used: immunoSEQ multiplex PCR; TCRdb lists only in-frame clones, some missing. The sample comprises about 1.1 million clones, around 77% of which are singletons, and roughly 0.9% rests with the top ten. Sequencing was done on a sample of memory CD4+ T cells from PBMCs. Subset specified: CD45RA-negative fraction. These receptor sequences come from a man aged 18 to 35 in good health. Some clones in this sample may be carry-over from other donors' samples.

This clone has only a few counts. The chain joins TRBV6-5 to TRBJ2-6; a weak D match, TRBD2 (5 bases). CDR3 length: 15 amino acids. Trimming removed 6 bases from V and 0 bases from J, with 9 bases in between. The germline gives CDR1 MNHEY, CDR2 SVGAGI. The CDR3: CASRPTSSGANVLTF. The CDR3 DNA sequence: TGTGCCAGCAGACCCACTAGCTCTGGGGCCAACGTCCTGACTTTC.

The CDR3 DNA sequence: TGTGCCAGCGGCACCCTGCTGCCCGGGGAGCTGTTTTTT. Amino acid sequence: CASGTLLPGELFF. The rearrangement joins TRBV2 to TRBJ2-2; the D is unclear. This CDR3 is 13 amino acids long. The germline gives CDR1 SNHLY, CDR2 FYNNEI. The V end was cut by 8 bases, the J end by 6 bases, with 13 bases between.

This clone was detected a few times. In the same sample, other DNA sequences code for this CDR3. The J gene is TRBJ1-5, the V gene TRBV20-1, with a tentative D call TRBD1 (5 bases). The germline V and J ends were trimmed by 5 bases and 4 bases, with 6 bases remaining between them. Germline loops: CDR1 DFQATT, CDR2 SNEGSKA (reference sequence). This CDR3 region has 11 residues. The chain's CDR3 is CSAQGNQPQHF. The CDR3 DNA is TGCAGTGCTCAGGGTAATCAGCCCCAGCATTTT.

V usage is TRBV5-5 and J usage is TRBJ1-5; 8 bases map to TRBD1. This CDR3 region has 14 residues. In germline, CDR1 is SGHKS, CDR2 YYEKEE (reference sequence). V lost 4 bases, J lost 2 bases, and 2 bases stayed unmatched. The CDR3 here is CASSPGQGNQPQHF. DNA of the CDR3: TGTGCCAGCAGCCCGGGACAGGGCAATCAGCCCCAGCATTTT.

The genes are TRBV2 and TRBJ1-2, with 7 bases fitting TRBD1. Germline CDR1 SNHLY, CDR2 FYNNEI. The V segment lost 4 bases and the J segment 7 bases; nucleotides outside the gene matches: 6. This CDR3 region has 13 residues. The CDR3 here is CASSVGQAAGYTF. The DNA for the CDR3 is TGTGCCAGCAGTGTAGGACAGGCGGCTGGCTACACCTTC. Supplemented by reference TRBV2 and TRBJ1-2, the full variable domain reads EPEVTQTPSHQVTQMGQEVILRCVPISNHLYFYWYRQILGQKVEFLVSFYNNEISEKSEIFDDQFSVERPDGSNFTLKIRSTKLEDSAMYFCASSVGQAAGYTFGSGTRLTVV.

This chain uses TRBV7-9 with TRBJ2-3; possibly TRBD2 for D (7 bases). Trimming shortened V by 5 bases and J by 0 bases, and 15 bases separated the two germline ends. Germline CDR1 SEHNR, CDR2 FQNEAQ (reference sequence). The CDR3 is 16 residues long. The chain's CDR3 is CASSRGPAGSTDTQYF. The CDR3 DNA is TGTGCCAGCAGCCGGGGGCCAGCGGGAAGCACAGATACGCAGTATTTT.

The table lists this clone with a count of one. CDR3 nucleotides: TGTGCCAGCAGTGTAGGGGGAGCCGGTGGAAACACCATATATTTT. Amino acid sequence: CASSVGGAGGNTIYF. The chain has TRBV2 and TRBJ1-3, with D possibly being TRBD1 (6 bases). V lost 4 bases, J lost 3 bases, and 13 bases lay in between. CDR1 is SNHLY and CDR2 is FYNNEI in the germline V gene. The CDR3 spans 15 residues.

The rearrangement joins TRBV14 to TRBJ2-1, with 13 positions matching TRBD2. The germline V gene encodes CDR1 SGHDN and CDR2 FVKESK. V lost 2 bases to trimming and J lost 6 bases; unmatched junction nucleotides: 4. The CDR3 has 16 amino acids. Here the CDR3 reads CASSQPGTSGTNEQFF. The CDR3 DNA sequence: TGTGCCAGCAGCCAACCGGGGACTAGCGGGACCAATGAGCAGTTCTTC.